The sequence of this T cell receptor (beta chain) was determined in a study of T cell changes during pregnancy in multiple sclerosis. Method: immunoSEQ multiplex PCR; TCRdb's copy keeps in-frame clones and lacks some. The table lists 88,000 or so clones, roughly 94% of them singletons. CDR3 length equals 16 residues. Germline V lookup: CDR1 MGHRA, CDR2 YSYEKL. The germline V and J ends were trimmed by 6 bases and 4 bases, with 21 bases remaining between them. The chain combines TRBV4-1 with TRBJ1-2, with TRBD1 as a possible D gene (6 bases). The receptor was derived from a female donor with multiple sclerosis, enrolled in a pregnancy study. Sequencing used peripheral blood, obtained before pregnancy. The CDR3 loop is CASRPQGAGAGYGYTF. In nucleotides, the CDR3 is TGCGCCAGCAGGCCCCAAGGGGCAGGGGCGGGCTATGGCTACACCTTC.